This T cell receptor (beta chain) derives from a study of CD8+ T cells in alopecia areata. Whole-study results and caveats: Clonality exceeded that of normal scalp in lesional scalp, most notably in alopecia totalis/universalis. Normal skin's resident alphabeta T cells are sequenced alongside lesional scalp T cells.

Comment on this clone: Its target is unknown.

It was from PBMCs that CD4+ and CD8+ T cells were sorted. CDR1 and CDR2 from the germline V gene are LNHDA and SQIVND (reference sequence). J was trimmed by 2 bases and V by 5 bases; bases with no gene match: 5. The CDR3 totals 14 residues. Sequencing relied on a cDNA template that was reverse transcribed from extracted RNA. Sequencing used immunoSEQ multiplex PCR; TCRdb keeps in-frame clones, though not all of them. This table holds about 200,000 clones, roughly 50% found once. Sequenced material: CD8+ T cells sorted from blood. The chain couples TRBV19 to TRBJ2-5; 7 bases line up with TRBD2. This receptor was taken from a human donor in good health. In DNA, the CDR3 is TGTGCCAGTAGTGTATCCGGGGGGCAAGAGACCCAGTACTTC. This gives the protein CASSVSGGQETQYF.